This record looks at one T cell receptor (beta chain) sequence and its context. What it recognizes is unknown. This entry belongs to a study of vaccination effects on CD4 cells after COVID-19. Study at large: Participants got two doses of BNT162b2 or mRNA-1273 vaccine. Study-level points and caveats: Whether induced by infection or by vaccine, clones showed marked clonal contraction late after vaccination.

V was trimmed by 6 bases and J by 4 bases, leaving 12 bases between them. The CDR3 consists of 13 residues. CDR1 MDHEN and CDR2 SYDVKM come from the germline V gene. The repertoire was sequenced with immunoSEQ multiplex PCR; TCRdb's copy has only in-frame clones and lacks some. The table shows around 60,000 clones, with around 76% occurring only once. Before sequencing, viral peptide pools were used by the ViraFEST assay to expand antigen-specific CD4+ T cells. Investigators separated out CD4+ T cells once 9 to 11 days of culture had passed. No vaccinee had earlier SARS-CoV-2 infection, and nucleocapsid antibodies were negative. The culture medium for a few million PBMC per well included around 9 IU/ml IL-2 and 9.5 to 10 ug/ml peptides. Researchers swapped half the medium for IL-2 medium on both days 3 and 7.

This chain connects TRBV28 to TRBJ1-1, with a tentative D call TRBD1 (5 bases). The clonotype was recovered from a human donor who received a COVID-19 vaccine. The sample in question was CD4+ T cells from PBMCs cultured with HCoV-NL63 spike peptides, obtained before COVID-19 vaccination. The CDR3 here is CASSNRGGTEAFF. CDR3 nucleotides: TGTGCCAGCAGCAATCGGGGGGGCACTGAAGCTTTCTTT.